This T cell receptor (beta chain) emerged from a study of blood T cell repertoires in COVID-19. Looking at the study overall: Collection of acute and convalescent COVID-19 samples took place in the United States, Italy and Spain.

Methods used by the authors: Estimation of nucleated cell counts relied on the amplification of reference gene primers. Assay: immunoSEQ multiplex PCR; the TCRdb copy retains only in-frame clones and omits some. From that table come the V and J calls and clone size; the DNA was used to work out D and trimming. The sample consists of tens of thousands of clones, approximately 86% of them appearing once. The length of the CDR3 is 12 residues. V lost 8 bases and J lost 5, with 10 bases in between. The germline V gene encodes CDR1 SGHTA and CDR2 FQGNSA. This clone has only one observation. The chain carries TRBV7-2 and TRBJ2-1; D not certain. The receptor was derived from a human donor in a cohort sampled during active COVID-19. Source material: peripheral blood. In DNA form, the CDR3 reads TGTGCCAGCTCCCTCGTAAACAATGAGCAGTTCTTC. Amino acids: CASSLVNNEQFF.